The T cell receptor beta chain described here comes from a study of blood T cell repertoires in COVID-19. The wider study: Both acute and convalescent COVID-19 samples were obtained from the United States, Italy and Spain. The cDNA or gDNA used as material had been derived from T cells, B-cell-depleted T cells, or PBMCs.

The sample holds a few counts of this clone. The CDR3 covers 14 residues. The ends lost 2 bases at V and 8 bases at J; junction bases unmatched: 3. The germline gives CDR1 SGHTS, CDR2 YDEGEE. How the authors handled the data: Reference gene primer amplification gave nucleated cell count estimates. The data were produced by immunoSEQ multiplex PCR, yet TCRdb's version contains in-frame clones alone and is incomplete. The V and J calls and clone size come from that table; D and trimming were worked out from the DNA. The data contain tens of thousands of clones, around 93% of them singletons. The receptor comes from a man aged 50 or older with acute or convalescent COVID-19. V is TRBV5-8 and J is TRBJ2-1; 11 nucleotides match TRBD1. Material for sequencing was peripheral blood. This CDR3 reads CASSLGQGAYEQFF. CDR3 bases: TGTGCCAGCAGCTTAGGACAGGGGGCGTATGAGCAGTTCTTC.